This TCR beta chain is drawn from a study of beta chain features in type 1 diabetes. Overall study: Patient and healthy donor groups were alike in age, gender and cell yields.

The study reverse transcribed the entire isolated RNA, so it sequenced expressed TCRB transcripts. Sequencing was performed with immunoSEQ multiplex PCR; in TCRdb, only in-frame clones are kept and a portion is missing. The repertoire holds 200,000 to 250,000 clones, 11% seen once, with roughly 1.4% in the top ten. This clone appeared a few times. Its antigen is not known. One heparinised draw of blood, averaging roughly 110 mL, came from each donor. Trimming left V 6 bases short and J 8 bases short, with 16 bases between. Germline V gives CDR1 MDHEN, CDR2 SYDVKM. This CDR3 spans 14 amino acids. Study-level results: Researchers reported that naive, central memory and Treg TCRB repertoires appeared more similar in patients than in healthy donors. Type 1 diabetes patients showed a moderate but significant shortening of TCRB CDR3s in all four CD4+ subsets.

The receptor comes from a man younger than 35 in good health. The sequenced sample consisted of central memory CD4+ T cells from blood. The genes are TRBV28 and TRBJ1-4; weak D call: TRBD1 (5 bases). CDR3 sequence: CASSPMGGDEKLFF. Here the CDR3 DNA reads TGTGCCAGCAGCCCAATGGGAGGGGACGAAAAACTGTTTTTT.